The 27 T cell receptor beta chains below were found in one sample sequenced in a study of blood T cell repertoires in COVID-19. Produced via immunoSEQ multiplex PCR; TCRdb's table is partial and in-frame only. In the table there are some 140,000 clones, around 76% of which are singletons. The sample comprised peripheral blood. The receptors were sampled from a human donor in a cohort sampled during active COVID-19.

The rearrangement links TRBV5-1 to TRBJ1-2; D is possibly TRBD1 (6 bases). Germline lookup yields CDR1 SGHRS and CDR2 YFSETQ. V was trimmed by 3 bases and J by 6 bases, leaving 15 bases between them. CDR3 length equals 14 residues. CDR3 in DNA: TGCGCCAGCAGCTCGATACAGGGTGTGGATGGCTACACCTTC. Its translation is CASSSIQGVDGYTF.

The V call is TRBV9, the J call TRBJ2-5, with 7 bases matching TRBD2. From germline, CDR1 is SGDLS and CDR2 YYNGEE. This CDR3 comprises 14 residues. V dropped 3 bases and J dropped 0; count of bases not matched to a gene: 2. CDR3 residues: CASSGGTNQETQYF. DNA of the CDR3: TGTGCCAGCAGCGGTGGGACTAACCAAGAGACCCAGTACTTC. Full variable domain (outside the CDR3, taken from reference TRBV9 and TRBJ2-5): DSGVTQTPKHLITATGQRVTLRCSPRSGDLSVYWYQQSLDQGLQFLIQYYNGEERAKGNILERFSAQQFPDLHSELNLSSLELGDSALYFCASSGGTNQETQYFGPGTRLLVL.

The DNA of the CDR3 is TGTGCCAGCTCACTTGCGGGACAGGGGGAAGGCTACACCTTC. This encodes CASSLAGQGEGYTF. The chain is built from TRBV18 and TRBJ1-2, with 11 bases aligning to TRBD1. The CDR3 is 14 residues long. V was clipped by 4 bases and J by 8 bases; unmatched bases: 6. Germline-derived CDR1 and CDR2 are KGHSH and LQKENI.

V is TRBV30 and J is TRBJ2-5; D is perhaps TRBD2 (5 bases). The CDR3 has 16 residues. Germline CDR1 is GTSNPN and CDR2 is SVGIG (reference sequence). The V end lost 3 bases, the J end lost 2 bases, and 19 bases lay between the germline ends. CDR3 sequence reads: CAWSAGSLAPQETQYF. DNA of the CDR3: TGTGCCTGGAGCGCCGGATCGCTAGCCCCACAAGAGACCCAGTACTTC.

This chain joins TRBV5-6 and TRBJ1-1; 8 bases match TRBD1. The CDR3 spans 15 residues. V was pared by 2 bases and J by 2 bases, with 5 bases of the junction left unmatched. CDR1 and CDR2 (germline): SGHDT, YYEEEE. CDR3 protein: CASSFWDRPNTEAFF. In nucleotides, the CDR3 is TGTGCCAGCAGCTTTTGGGACAGGCCTAACACTGAAGCTTTCTTT. The full variable domain, with the rest looked up from reference TRBV5-6 and TRBJ1-1, is DAGVTQSPTHLIKTRGQQVTLRCSPKSGHDTVSWYQQALGQGPQFIFQYYEEEERQRGNFPDRFSGHQFPNYSSELNVNALLLGDSALYLCASSFWDRPNTEAFFGQGTRLTVV.

The chain combines TRBV6-5 with TRBJ1-4; 8 bases fit TRBD1. The ends lost 5 bases at V and 8 bases at J; junction bases unmatched: 10. CDR1 and CDR2 from the germline V gene are MNHEY and SVGAGI. This CDR3 region has 15 residues. As DNA, the CDR3 is TGTGCCAGCAGTCTTGGACAGGGAAAATTCGAAAAACTGTTTTTT. It is translated as CASSLGQGKFEKLFF.

A single count supports this clone. The chain links TRBV24-1 to TRBJ2-1; 7 nucleotides align to TRBD2. Looked up from germline, CDR1 is KGHDR and CDR2 is SFDVKD. Trimming took 1 base from V and 2 from J; bases not matched to a gene: 1. The CDR3 totals 15 residues. CDR3 sequence: CATSDFGGAYNEQFF. In DNA form, the CDR3 reads TGTGCCACCAGTGATTTTGGGGGGGCCTACAATGAGCAGTTCTTC.

The V call is TRBV5-1, the J call TRBJ1-1, with a weak D call TRBD1 (5 bases). The CDR3 extends over 17 amino acids. The germline V and J ends were trimmed by 2 bases and 0 bases, with 17 bases remaining between them. Germline assignment: CDR1 SGHRS and CDR2 YFSETQ. The CDR3 loop is CASSLGGDAFMNTEAFF. Here the CDR3 DNA reads TGCGCCAGCAGCTTAGGAGGGGACGCATTTATGAACACTGAAGCTTTCTTT.

The chain recombines TRBV7-9 with TRBJ1-2; D is ambiguous. The germline CDR1 and CDR2 sequences are SEHNR and FQNEAQ (reference sequence). CDR3 size: 14 residues. Trimming took off 1 base at V and 2 bases at J, with 8 bases between the two ends. DNA of the CDR3: TGTGCCAGCAGCTTAGGGGCAGTCAACTATGGCTACACCTTC. Its translation: CASSLGAVNYGYTF.

The rearrangement uses TRBV5-1 and TRBJ1-1, with 7 positions matching TRBD1. The V gene's germline CDR1 is SGHRS and CDR2 YFSETQ. This CDR3 is built from 17 residues. Trimming at V came to 0 bases and at J to 2 bases, leaving 10 bases not matched to a gene. The CDR3, as DNA: TGCGCCAGCAGCTTGGCCCCACAGGGGTCTGGTAACACTGAAGCTTTCTTT. It translates to CASSLAPQGSGNTEAFF.

The V call is TRBV5-4, the J call TRBJ2-5; 10 nucleotides agree with TRBD2. Germline CDR1 is SGHNT and CDR2 is YYREEE (reference sequence). This CDR3 contains 19 residues. With V trimmed by 2 bases and J by 0 bases, 13 bases remained unmatched. The CDR3 DNA reads as TGTGCCAGCAGCTTACCCTTAGCGGGGGGCGGAGGGAACCAAGAGACCCAGTACTTC. Its protein product is CASSLPLAGGGGNQETQYF.

V gene TRBV13 combines with J gene TRBJ1-6; D might be TRBD1 (6 bases). Trimming took 0 bases from V and 6 from J, leaving 9 bases between them. Germline V gene sequence: CDR1 PRHDT, CDR2 FYEKMQ (reference sequence). The CDR3 loop spans 15 amino acids. This chain's CDR3 is CASSLGGTSNSPLHF. DNA for the CDR3: TGTGCCAGCAGCTTAGGTGGGACAAGTAATTCACCCCTCCACTTT.

This clone was observed a single time. The rearrangement links TRBV5-1 to TRBJ1-4; D is perhaps TRBD1 (5 bases). This CDR3 comprises 19 residues. Trimming removed 1 base from V and 3 bases from J, with 22 bases in between. Germline CDR1 and CDR2: SGHRS and YFSETQ. CDR3 region: CASSLRIVAGWVPNEKLFF. The CDR3 nucleotides read TGCGCCAGCAGCTTGAGAATTGTCGCAGGGTGGGTACCTAATGAAAAACTGTTTTTT.

The rearrangement links TRBV29-1 to TRBJ1-4; a weak D match, TRBD1 (5 bases). The V gene's germline CDR1 is SQVTM and CDR2 ANQGSEA. The CDR3 contains 15 residues. Trimming left V 4 bases short and J 5 bases short, with 17 bases between. This CDR3 reads CSVAGGGPMNEKLFF. The CDR3, as DNA: TGCAGCGTTGCTGGGGGGGGACCGATGAATGAAAAACTGTTTTTT.

The genes are TRBV19 and TRBJ2-2; D is uncertain. The ends were cut back, 3 bases at V and 2 bases at J, with 4 bases in the middle. This CDR3 spans 13 amino acids. The germline CDR1 and CDR2 sequences are LNHDA and SQIVND (reference sequence). CDR3: CASSILNTGELFF. The CDR3 region has the DNA TGTGCCAGTAGTATTCTTAACACCGGGGAGCTGTTTTTT.

This sequence joins TRBV7-7 and TRBJ2-2; tentatively, D is TRBD1 (8 bases). Germline-derived CDR1 and CDR2 are SSHAT and FNYEAQ (reference sequence). CDR3 length: 15 amino acids. Trimming took off 5 bases at V and 7 bases at J, with 17 bases between the two ends. This CDR3 is CASSRADREGGELFF. For the CDR3, the DNA is TGTGCCAGCAGCAGGGCGGACAGGGAGGGCGGGGAGCTGTTTTTT.

The genes are TRBV30 and TRBJ2-2; 7 bases line up with TRBD1. CDR3 length: 16 amino acids. The V segment lost 0 bases and the J segment 7 bases; nucleotides outside the gene matches: 11. Germline CDR1 and CDR2: GTSNPN and SVGIG (reference sequence). The DNA for the CDR3 is TGTGCCTGGAGTGTACTTGGCAGGGGGTCCGTCGGGGAGCTGTTTTTT. Residues: CAWSVLGRGSVGELFF.

The chain links TRBV11-3 to TRBJ2-7, with a weak D call TRBD2 (5 bases). Trimming removed 1 base from V and 0 bases from J, with 7 bases in between. The length of the CDR3 is 14 residues. From germline, CDR1 is SGHNT and CDR2 YENEEA. The CDR3 nucleotides are TGTGCCAGCAGCTTAGCGGGGAGCTCCTACGAGCAGTACTTC. Translated, it gives CASSLAGSSYEQYF.

This chain uses TRBV7-9 with TRBJ2-2; 8 bases agree with TRBD1. The germline V gene has CDR1 SEHNR and CDR2 FQNEAQ (reference sequence). The length of the CDR3 is 18 residues. V was pared by 0 bases and J by 1 base, with 7 bases of the junction left unmatched. The CDR3 loop reads CASSLAPRDRKNTGELFF. The CDR3 DNA reads TGTGCCAGCAGCTTAGCCCCACGGGACAGGAAGAACACCGGGGAGCTGTTTTTT.

This clone was seen a few times. The CDR3 sequence is CSVGWERTGELFF. CDR3 in DNA: TGCAGCGTTGGATGGGAGCGGACCGGGGAGCTGTTTTTT. The genes are TRBV29-1 and TRBJ2-2, with a weak D call TRBD2 (5 bases). Per germline, CDR1 SQVTM and CDR2 ANQGSEA. V was shortened by 4 bases and J by 5 bases, with 11 bases between the two germline ends. This CDR3 contains 13 residues.

This chain uses TRBV19 with TRBJ1-2; maybe TRBD1 (6 bases). Trimming cost V 5 bases and J 6 bases, with 13 bases left between them. The CDR3 is 13 residues long. Germline V CDR1 and CDR2: LNHDA, SQIVND (reference sequence). CDR3 protein: CASSGGAEDGYTF. DNA for the CDR3: TGTGCCAGTAGTGGGGGGGCAGAAGATGGCTACACCTTC.

The J gene is TRBJ2-5, the V gene TRBV7-9, with 8 positions matching TRBD1. The CDR3 is made up of 15 amino acids. Germline V gives CDR1 SEHNR, CDR2 FQNEAQ (reference sequence). The ends lost 5 bases at V and 5 bases at J; junction bases unmatched: 10. The CDR3 coding sequence is TGTGCCAGCAGCGCACAGGGGGTAGTAGGTGAGACCCAGTACTTC. Encoded protein: CASSAQGVVGETQYF.

This clone was observed once. This rearrangement joins TRBV11-2 to TRBJ2-7; 12 bases fit TRBD1. Per germline, CDR1 SGHAT and CDR2 FQNNGV. V was pared by 5 bases and J by 3 bases, with 14 bases of the junction left unmatched. The CDR3 is 18 amino acids. The CDR3 is CASSPIRRDRGRGYEQYF. In nucleotides, the CDR3 is TGTGCCAGCAGCCCAATTAGGAGGGACAGGGGGCGAGGCTACGAGCAGTACTTC.

The V and J genes are TRBV18 and TRBJ2-2; D perhaps matches TRBD1 (5 bases). Between the trimmed V and J ends, which lost 6 bases and 0 bases, there was a span of 14 bases. CDR1 and CDR2 (germline): KGHSH, LQKENI. This CDR3 region has 16 residues. The chain's CDR3 is CASSPRLTANTGELFF. For the CDR3, the DNA is TGTGCCAGCTCCCCTCGATTGACAGCGAACACCGGGGAGCTGTTTTTT.

This chain uses TRBV11-2 with TRBJ2-7, with TRBD1 identical over 12 bases. The CDR3 is made up of 15 amino acids. CDR1 SGHAT and CDR2 FQNNGV come from the germline V gene. Trimming at V came to 4 bases and at J to 7 bases, leaving 8 bases not matched to a gene. Written as DNA, the CDR3 is TGTGCCAGCAGCTCCCTGGGACAGGGGGCTGGAGAGCAGTACTTC. The encoded protein is CASSSLGQGAGEQYF.

This clone was detected a few times. V gene TRBV30 combines with J gene TRBJ2-7, with D possibly TRBD1 on 5 matching bases. The germline CDR1 and CDR2 sequences are GTSNPN and SVGIG (reference sequence). V dropped 1 base and J dropped 3 bases, with 7 bases sitting between them. The CDR3 is 12 residues long. Written as DNA, the CDR3 is TGTGCCTGGAGTGAAAGGGGCTACGAGCAGTACTTC. Amino acids: CAWSERGYEQYF.

The chain carries TRBV3-1 (or the pseudogene TRBV3-2) and TRBJ2-2; the D gene is possibly TRBD2 (7 bases). The V and J ends lost 5 bases and 6 bases respectively, with 13 bases between them. Germline-derived CDR1 and CDR2 are LGHDT and YNNKEL (reference sequence). The CDR3 spans 14 residues. CDR3 sequence reads: CASSDLGGPGELFF. CDR3 sequence (DNA): TGTGCCAGCAGCGACCTGGGGGGGCCCGGGGAGCTGTTTTTT.